One T cell receptor (beta chain) is described in this entry. In the authors' workflow: Estimation of nucleated cell counts was performed using reference gene primer amplification. Clones were sequenced by immunoSEQ multiplex PCR, and TCRdb holds only the in-frame ones, with some missing. The DNA was the basis for D and trimming; V, J and clone size are from that table. The table has some 230,000 clones, just over 85% seen once. The V segment lost 6 bases and the J segment 4 bases; nucleotides outside the gene matches: 8. The germline CDR1 and CDR2 sequences are ENHRY and SYGVKD. The CDR3 is made up of 15 amino acids. The data derive from a study of blood T cell repertoires in COVID-19. About the study: Donors in the United States, Italy and Spain gave samples during acute or convalescent COVID-19.

The specimen was peripheral blood. The source of this sequence is a man under 40 who had recovered from COVID-19. The chain is built from TRBV10-3 and TRBJ2-1; 8 nucleotides line up with TRBD1. CDR3 residues: CAISGTGGLYNEQFF. The DNA for the CDR3 is TGTGCCATCAGCGGGACAGGCGGGCTTTACAATGAGCAGTTCTTC.